This record concerns one T cell receptor (beta chain) sequence. Its antigen is not known. Profiled with immunoSEQ multiplex PCR; TCRdb holds only in-frame clones, not every one. The table lists tens of thousands of clones, about 91% of them singletons, with approximately 4.7% in the top ten. The V segment lost 3 bases and the J segment 6 bases; nucleotides outside the gene matches: 2. The CDR3 is 13 residues long. The germline CDR1 and CDR2 sequences are LNHDA and SQIVND (reference sequence). The data were obtained in a study of graft-versus-host responses after intestinal transplantation. Study overall: Multivisceral, liver-intestinal, or isolated intestinal transplants were received by the recipients. Broader study findings: Maximum circulating GvH clone levels tracked with early post-transplant HvG decreases. GvH clones surfaced in recipient marrow, some emerging earlier in ileum or blood.

The chain carries TRBV19 and TRBJ1-5; TRBD1 agrees at 7 bases. Sequencing was performed on PBMCs, taken 524 days after transplant. The TCR was taken from a human patient who received an intestinal transplant, so some T cells may come from the graft donor. The CDR3 DNA sequence: TGTGCCAGTAGTATCGACAGGGTTCAGCCCCAGCATTTT. Its translation: CASSIDRVQPQHF.